This T cell receptor beta chain emerged from a study of neoadjuvant nivolumab and ipilimumab in lung cancer. Method: immunoSEQ multiplex PCR; TCRdb's copy keeps in-frame clones and lacks some. In the table there are some 43,000 clones, roughly 90% of which are singletons. The CDR3 covers 13 residues. V was cut by 4 bases and J by 1 base, with 10 bases left in between. Germline V gene lookup returns CDR1 SQVTM and CDR2 ANQGSEA. The receptor comes from an adult with non-small cell lung cancer. Some clones in this sample may be carry-over from other donors' samples. This sample comprised blood, obtained before neoadjuvant nivolumab, alone or with ipilimumab. This chain connects TRBV29-1 to TRBJ1-1, with D possibly being TRBD1 (5 bases). The CDR3 region is CSVGGGTNTEAFF. The CDR3, as DNA: TGCAGCGTTGGGGGAGGGACGAACACTGAAGCTTTCTTT.